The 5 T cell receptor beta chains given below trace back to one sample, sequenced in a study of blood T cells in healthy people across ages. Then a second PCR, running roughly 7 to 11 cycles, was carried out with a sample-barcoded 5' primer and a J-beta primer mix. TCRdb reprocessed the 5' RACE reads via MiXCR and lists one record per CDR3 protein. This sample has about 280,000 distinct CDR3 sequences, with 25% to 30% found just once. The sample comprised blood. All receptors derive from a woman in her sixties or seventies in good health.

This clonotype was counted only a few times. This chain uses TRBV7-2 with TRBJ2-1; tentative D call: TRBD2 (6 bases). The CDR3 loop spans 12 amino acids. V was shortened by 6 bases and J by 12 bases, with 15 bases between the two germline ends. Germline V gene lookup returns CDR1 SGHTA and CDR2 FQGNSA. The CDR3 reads CASSPGLPRQFF. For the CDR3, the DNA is TGTGCCAGCAGTCCGGGACTTCCACGGCAGTTCTTC. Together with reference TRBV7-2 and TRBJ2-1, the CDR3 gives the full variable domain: GAGVSQSPSNKVTEKGKDVELRCDPISGHTALYWYRQSLGQGLEFLIYFQGNSAPDKSGLPSDRFSAERTGGSVSTLTIQRTQQEDSAVYLCASSPGLPRQFFGPGTRLTVL.

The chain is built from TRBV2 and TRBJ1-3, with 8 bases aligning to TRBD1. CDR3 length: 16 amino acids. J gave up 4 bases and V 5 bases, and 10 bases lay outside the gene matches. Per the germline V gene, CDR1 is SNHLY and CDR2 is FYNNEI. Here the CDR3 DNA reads TGTGCCAGCAGTCGCGAATCCGGGACAGGCGGAAACACCATATATTTT. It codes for CASSRESGTGGNTIYF.

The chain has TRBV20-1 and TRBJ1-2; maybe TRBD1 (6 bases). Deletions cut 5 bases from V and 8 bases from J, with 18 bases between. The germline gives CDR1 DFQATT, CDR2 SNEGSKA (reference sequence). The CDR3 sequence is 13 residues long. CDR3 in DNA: TGCAGTGCTCTGGTGGGGGCCACGGTAGGCTACACCTTC. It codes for CSALVGATVGYTF.

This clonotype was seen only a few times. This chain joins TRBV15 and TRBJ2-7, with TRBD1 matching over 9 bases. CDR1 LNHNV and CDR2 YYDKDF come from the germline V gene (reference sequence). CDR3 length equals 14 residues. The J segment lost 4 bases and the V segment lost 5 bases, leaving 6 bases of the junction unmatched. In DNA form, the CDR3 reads TGTGCCACCAGCCTGGGACAGGGAAAGTACGAGCAGTACTTC. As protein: CATSLGQGKYEQYF.

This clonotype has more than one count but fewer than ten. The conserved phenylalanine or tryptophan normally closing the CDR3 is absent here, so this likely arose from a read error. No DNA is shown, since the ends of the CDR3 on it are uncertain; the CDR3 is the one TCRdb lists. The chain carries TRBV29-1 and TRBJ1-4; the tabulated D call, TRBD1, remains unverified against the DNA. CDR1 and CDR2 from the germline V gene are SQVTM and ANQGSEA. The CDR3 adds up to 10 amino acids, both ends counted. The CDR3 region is CSVERSVAPL.